These T cell receptor beta chains were read from a single sample in a study of tumor and adjacent non-tumor tissue in lung cancer. TCRdb used MiXCR to reprocess the multiplex PCR reads, holding one entry per CDR3 protein. The sample yields under 100,000 distinct CDR3 sequences, around 59% seen once. The sequencing sample was made of lung tumor tissue. The receptors shown here come from a man between 65 and 80 years old with non-small cell lung cancer. Both conserved end residues are part of each CDR3.

>TRBV6-5|TRBJ2-5
CASILDSPWWETQYF
>TRBV29-1|TRBJ1-1
CSVDGAGITEAFF
>TRBV20-1|TRBJ2-2
CSARELGWGYPGELFF
>TRBV10-3|TRBJ2-7
CAISSTLGCRYEQYF
>TRBV29-1|TRBJ2-2
CSGNTGFTGELFF
>TRBV12-3/TRBV12-4|TRBJ1-2
CASCLVPGGYGFTF
>TRBV4-2|TRBJ2-6
CASSQRGQEVSGANVLTF
>TRBV12-3/TRBV12-4|TRBJ1-5
CASTTSTGRAYSNQLQHF
>TRBV11-2|TRBJ2-7
CVSSSRRIYKQYF
>TRBV11-3|TRBJ2-1
CAGSLAETGGKQFF
>TRBV29-1|TRBJ2-2
CSVGERARDKNTGELSF
>TRBV10-2|TRBJ2-1
CTNSSSGTGRYEQFF
>TRBV11-3|TRBJ1-1
CASSSRSGTNMNTEAFF
>TRBV6-6|TRBJ1-6
CASSYPGVDSLLHF
>TRBV28|TRBJ2-7
CASRGGYSYEQYF
>TRBV28|TRBJ1-4
CASKGGGGNEKLFF
>TRBV4-1|TRBJ2-7
CASSQGLAEDSYF
>TRBV11-3|TRBJ1-1
CDSSAYGANTEAFF
>TRBV30|TRBJ1-6
CAWSSWTGASPLHF